Many counts were recorded for the clone carrying this TCR beta chain. Its antigen is not identified. The sample comes from a study of T cells in Graves' hyperthyroidism and ophthalmopathy. Points from the study as a whole: Most thyroid clonotypes expanded above 0.001 appeared in blood too.

Amplified regions were TCR beta CDR3 sequences from RNA transcripts. The TCR CDR3 was amplified in a first-round RT-PCR using the HTBI primer set. TCRdb passed the multiplex PCR reads through MiXCR, listing each CDR3 protein once. The sample has 350,000 to 450,000 distinct CDR3 sequences; over 11% are singletons. From germline, CDR1 is SGHAT and CDR2 FQNNGV. This CDR3 spans 14 amino acids. V shed 2 bases and J shed 6 bases, with 10 bases lying between them. Clinical symptoms, serum thyroxine and TRAb, thyroid ultrasound and orbital computed tomography together formed the diagnostic basis. The sequence derives from a woman aged 55-69 years with Graves' hyperthyroidism. What was sequenced was blood. J is TRBJ2-2 and V is TRBV11-2; TRBD1 is a possible D gene (5 bases). The CDR3 sequence: CASSLSRVSGELFF. For the CDR3, the DNA is TGTGCCAGCAGCTTATCCAGGGTATCCGGGGAGCTGTTTTTT.